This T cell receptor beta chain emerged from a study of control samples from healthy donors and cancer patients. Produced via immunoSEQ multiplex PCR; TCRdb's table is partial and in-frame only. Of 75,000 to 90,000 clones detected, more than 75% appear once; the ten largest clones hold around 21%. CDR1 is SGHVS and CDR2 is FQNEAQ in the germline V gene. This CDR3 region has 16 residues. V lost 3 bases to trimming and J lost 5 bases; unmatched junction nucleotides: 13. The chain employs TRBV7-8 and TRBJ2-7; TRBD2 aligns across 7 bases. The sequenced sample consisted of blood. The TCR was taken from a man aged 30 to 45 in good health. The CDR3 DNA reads TGTGCCAGCAGCTTCCCGACTAGCTGGAATGTCCACGAGCAGTACTTC. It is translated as CASSFPTSWNVHEQYF.